This paragraph covers one TCR delta chain sequence. Its antigen is still unknown. This likely stems from a read error, as it lies one base from a far larger clone. The same CDR3 arises from other DNA sequences in this sample as well. The data originate from a study of γδ T cells in repeated Plasmodium falciparum infection. Study summary: Age- and gender-matched Australian children served as comparison for malaria-exposed Malian children. Over about 600 days, donors received four mosquito-bite P. falciparum NF54 infections. Samples were taken at baseline, before some infections, and 21 days after each. Findings of the study overall: Over time and infection, Vgamma9/Vdelta2+ repertoires remained highly stable and polyclonal.

The CDR3 spans 22 residues. With 4 bases clipped from V and 0 bases from J, the junction kept 25 bases outside the gene matches. CDR1 is TSWWSYY and CDR2 is QGS in the germline V gene. TCRdb re-processed the multiplex PCR reads using CATT. The sample holds tens of thousands of delta-chain clones; around 2% are singletons and the top ten take less than 30%. Flow sorting of PBMC yielded separate Vgamma9/Vdelta2+ and Vdelta2-negative gammadelta T cell populations for bulk repertoire analysis. The source is a pool of human donors (malaria-infected and uninfected, not separated). The chain is built from TRDV1 and TRDJ1; 8 positions match TRDD3. TCRdb lists no J gene, so it was determined here by aligning the DNA to germline. Sequences were obtained from gamma-delta T cells from blood. CDR3 sequence: CALGVPFLRRGWGTRYTDKLIF. The CDR3 coding sequence is TGTGCTCTTGGGGTTCCCTTTCTCCGTCGGGGCTGGGGGACCCGATACACCGATAAACTCATCTTT.